A single TCR beta chain is shown here with its context. The target antigen is unknown. This record comes from a study of shared clonotypes between healthy human individuals. Study observations and caveats: What rarefaction showed was incomplete sorted-subset sequencing despite large depth. Sampling was confined to blood; repertoires within tissues likely differ.

The repertoire was sequenced with immunoSEQ multiplex PCR; TCRdb's copy has only in-frame clones and lacks some. Among around 2,000,000 clones listed, 85% to 95% were seen once. The ends were cut back, 8 bases at V and 7 bases at J, with 17 bases in the middle. Germline values: CDR1 LNHDA, CDR2 SQIVND (reference sequence). The CDR3 runs to 13 residues. Terminally differentiated effector memory CD45RA+ cells were left out of the naive CD8 fraction, which was CD45RO-negative and positively selected for CCR7. The sample taken for sequencing was naive CD8+ T cells from PBMCs. The TCR sequence derives from a man younger than 30 in good health. Some clones in this sample may be carry-over from other donors' samples. The V gene is TRBV19, the J gene TRBJ1-1, with D maybe TRBD1 (5 bases). The CDR3 region has the DNA TGTGCCAGTCCGGGACGGGGTTCGGGTGAAGCTTTCTTT. It translates to CASPGRGSGEAFF.